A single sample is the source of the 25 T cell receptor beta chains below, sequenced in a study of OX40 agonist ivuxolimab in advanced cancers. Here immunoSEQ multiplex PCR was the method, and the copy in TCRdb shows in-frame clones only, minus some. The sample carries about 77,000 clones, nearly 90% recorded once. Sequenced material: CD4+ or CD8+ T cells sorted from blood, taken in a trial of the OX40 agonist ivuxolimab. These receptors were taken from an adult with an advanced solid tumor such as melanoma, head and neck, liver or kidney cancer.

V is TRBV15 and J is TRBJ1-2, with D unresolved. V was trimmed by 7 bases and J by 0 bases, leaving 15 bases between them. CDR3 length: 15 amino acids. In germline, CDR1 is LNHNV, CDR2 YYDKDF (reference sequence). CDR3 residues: CATNKQRTANYGYTF. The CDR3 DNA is TGTGCCACCAACAAGCAAAGAACCGCTAACTATGGCTACACCTTC.

The DNA for the CDR3 is TGCGCCAGCAGCCTGGGACTAGCGGGGGGGCGGACCGGGGAGCTGTTTTTT. Its protein is CASSLGLAGGRTGELFF. The chain couples TRBV4-1 to TRBJ2-2, with 16 bases aligning to TRBD2. The trim removed 4 bases at V and 5 bases at J, leaving 4 bases unmatched. Germline-derived CDR1 and CDR2 are MGHRA and YSYEKL. The CDR3 is made up of 17 amino acids.

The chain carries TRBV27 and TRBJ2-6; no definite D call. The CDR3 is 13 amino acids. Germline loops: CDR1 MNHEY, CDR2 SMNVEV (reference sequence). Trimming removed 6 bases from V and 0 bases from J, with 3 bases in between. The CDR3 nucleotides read TGTGCCAGCAGCCTCTCTGGGGCCAACGTCCTGACTTTC. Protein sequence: CASSLSGANVLTF.

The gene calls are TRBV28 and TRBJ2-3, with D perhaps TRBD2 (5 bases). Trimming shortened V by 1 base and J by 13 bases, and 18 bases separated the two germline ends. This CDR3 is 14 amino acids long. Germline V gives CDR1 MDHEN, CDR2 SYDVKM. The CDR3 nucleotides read TGTGCCAGCAGTTTATTTGGGCGAGAGGGCCCAGAGTATTTT. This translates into CASSLFGREGPEYF.

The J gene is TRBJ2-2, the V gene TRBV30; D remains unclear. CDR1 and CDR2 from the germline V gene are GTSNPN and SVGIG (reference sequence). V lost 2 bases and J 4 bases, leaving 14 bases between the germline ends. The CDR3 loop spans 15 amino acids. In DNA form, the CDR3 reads TGTGCCTGGAGTCCGCGGATGATTAGCACCGGGGAGCTGTTTTTT. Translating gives CAWSPRMISTGELFF.

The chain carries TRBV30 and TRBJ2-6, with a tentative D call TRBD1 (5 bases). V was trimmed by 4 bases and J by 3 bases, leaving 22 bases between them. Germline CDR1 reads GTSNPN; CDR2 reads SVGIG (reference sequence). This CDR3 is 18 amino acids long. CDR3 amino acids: CAWKADPRWGGGANVLTF. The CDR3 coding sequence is TGTGCCTGGAAGGCCGACCCAAGGTGGGGCGGTGGGGCCAACGTCCTGACTTTC.

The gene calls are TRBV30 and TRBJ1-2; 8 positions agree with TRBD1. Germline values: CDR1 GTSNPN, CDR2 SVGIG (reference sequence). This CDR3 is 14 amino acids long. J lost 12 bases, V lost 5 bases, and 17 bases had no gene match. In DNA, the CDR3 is TGTGCCTGGGCCTTACCGGGACAGGCTGCTATGCACACCTTC. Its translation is CAWALPGQAAMHTF.

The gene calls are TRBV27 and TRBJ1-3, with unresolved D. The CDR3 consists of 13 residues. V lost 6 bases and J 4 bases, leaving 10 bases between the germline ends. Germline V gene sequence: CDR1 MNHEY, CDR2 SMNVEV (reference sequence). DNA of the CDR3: TGTGCCAGCAGCTCGGTTGAAGGAAACACCATATATTTT. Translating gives CASSSVEGNTIYF.

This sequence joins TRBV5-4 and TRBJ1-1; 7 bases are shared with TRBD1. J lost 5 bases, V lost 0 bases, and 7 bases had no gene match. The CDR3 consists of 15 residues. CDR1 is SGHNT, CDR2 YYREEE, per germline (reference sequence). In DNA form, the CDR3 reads TGTGCCAGCAGCTTGGAGGGGGCTCTGGGGACTGAAGCTTTCTTT. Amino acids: CASSLEGALGTEAFF.

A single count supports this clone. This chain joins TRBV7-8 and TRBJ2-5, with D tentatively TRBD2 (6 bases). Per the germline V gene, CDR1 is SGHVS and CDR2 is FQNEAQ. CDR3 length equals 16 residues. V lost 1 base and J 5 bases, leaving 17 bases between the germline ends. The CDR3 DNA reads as TGTGCCAGCAGCTTAGTAACGGGGAGGCCCGCGGAGACCCAGTACTTC. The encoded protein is CASSLVTGRPAETQYF.

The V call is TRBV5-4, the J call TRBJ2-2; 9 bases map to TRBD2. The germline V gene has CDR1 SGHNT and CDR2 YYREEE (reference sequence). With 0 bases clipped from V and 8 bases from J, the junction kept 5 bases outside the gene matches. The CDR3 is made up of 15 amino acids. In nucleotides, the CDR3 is TGTGCCAGCAGCTTGGATGCTAGCGGGGTTGGGGAGCTGTTTTTT. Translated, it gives CASSLDASGVGELFF. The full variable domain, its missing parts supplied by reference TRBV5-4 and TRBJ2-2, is ETGVTQSPTHLIKTRGQQVTLRCSSQSGHNTVSWYQQALGQGPQFIFQYYREEENGRGNFPPRFSGLQFPNYSSELNVNALELDDSALYLCASSLDASGVGELFFGEGSRLTVL.

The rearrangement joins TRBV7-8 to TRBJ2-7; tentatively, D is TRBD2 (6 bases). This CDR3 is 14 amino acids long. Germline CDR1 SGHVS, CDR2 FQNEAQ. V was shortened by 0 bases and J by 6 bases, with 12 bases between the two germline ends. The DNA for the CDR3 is TGTGCCAGCAGCTTAGCGGACTACTTCGGCGAGCAGTACTTC. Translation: CASSLADYFGEQYF.

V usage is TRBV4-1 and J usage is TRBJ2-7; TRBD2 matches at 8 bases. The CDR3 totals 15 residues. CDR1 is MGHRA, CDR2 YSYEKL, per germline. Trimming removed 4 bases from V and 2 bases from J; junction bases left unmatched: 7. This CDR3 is CASSRGTSVTYEQYF. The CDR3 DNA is TGCGCCAGCAGCCGAGGGACTAGTGTGACCTACGAGCAGTACTTC.

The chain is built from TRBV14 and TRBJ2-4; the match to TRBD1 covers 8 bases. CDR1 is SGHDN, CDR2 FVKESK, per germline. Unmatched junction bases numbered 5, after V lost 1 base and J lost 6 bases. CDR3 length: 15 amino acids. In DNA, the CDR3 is TGTGCCAGCAGCCAAGGACAGGGGTTAGTAAACATTCAGTACTTC. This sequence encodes CASSQGQGLVNIQYF.

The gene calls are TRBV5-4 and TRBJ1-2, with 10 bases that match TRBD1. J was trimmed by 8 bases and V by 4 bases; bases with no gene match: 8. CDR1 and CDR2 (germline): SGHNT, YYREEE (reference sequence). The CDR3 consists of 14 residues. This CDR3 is CASSPRTGGKGYTF. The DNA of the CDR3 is TGTGCCAGCAGCCCTAGGACAGGGGGGAAAGGCTACACCTTC. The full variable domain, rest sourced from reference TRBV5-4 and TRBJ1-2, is ETGVTQSPTHLIKTRGQQVTLRCSSQSGHNTVSWYQQALGQGPQFIFQYYREEENGRGNFPPRFSGLQFPNYSSELNVNALELDDSALYLCASSPRTGGKGYTFGSGTRLTVV.

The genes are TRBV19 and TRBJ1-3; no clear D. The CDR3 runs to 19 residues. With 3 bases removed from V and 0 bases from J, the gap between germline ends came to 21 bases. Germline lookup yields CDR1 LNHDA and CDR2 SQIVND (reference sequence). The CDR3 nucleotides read TGTGCCAGTAGTATTGCCCCCACGTTCAGTTCCGGCTCTGGAAACACCATATATTTT. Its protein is CASSIAPTFSSGSGNTIYF. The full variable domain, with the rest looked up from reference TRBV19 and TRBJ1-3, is DGGITQSPKYLFRKEGQNVTLSCEQNLNHDAMYWYRQDPGQGLRLIYYSQIVNDFQKGDIAEGYSVSREKKESFPLTVTSAQKNPTAFYLCASSIAPTFSSGSGNTIYFGEGSWLTVV.

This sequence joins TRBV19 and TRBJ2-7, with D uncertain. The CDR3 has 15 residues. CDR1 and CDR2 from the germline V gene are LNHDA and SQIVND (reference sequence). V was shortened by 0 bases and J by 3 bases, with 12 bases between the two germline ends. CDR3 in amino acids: CASSIDQRKSYEQYF. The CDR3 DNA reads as TGTGCCAGTAGTATAGATCAAAGGAAAAGCTACGAGCAGTACTTC.

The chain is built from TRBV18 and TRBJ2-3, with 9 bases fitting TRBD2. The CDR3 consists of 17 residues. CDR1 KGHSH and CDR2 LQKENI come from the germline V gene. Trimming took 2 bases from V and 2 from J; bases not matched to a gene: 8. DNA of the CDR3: TGTGCCAGCTCACCAGGGTCCGGCGGGGGGGTCACAGATACGCAGTATTTT. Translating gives CASSPGSGGGVTDTQYF.

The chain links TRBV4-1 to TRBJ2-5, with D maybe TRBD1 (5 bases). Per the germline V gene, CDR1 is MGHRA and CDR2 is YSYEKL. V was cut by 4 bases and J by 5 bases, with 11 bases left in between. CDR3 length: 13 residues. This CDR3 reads CASSLRVQETQYF. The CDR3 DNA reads TGCGCCAGCAGCCTCAGGGTCCAGGAGACCCAGTACTTC.

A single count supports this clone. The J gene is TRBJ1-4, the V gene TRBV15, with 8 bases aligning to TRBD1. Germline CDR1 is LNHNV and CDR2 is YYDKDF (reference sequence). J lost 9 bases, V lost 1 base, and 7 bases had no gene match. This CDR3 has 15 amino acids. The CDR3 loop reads CATSRATGVGQKLFF. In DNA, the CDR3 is TGTGCCACCAGCAGAGCGACAGGGGTAGGACAAAAACTGTTTTTT.

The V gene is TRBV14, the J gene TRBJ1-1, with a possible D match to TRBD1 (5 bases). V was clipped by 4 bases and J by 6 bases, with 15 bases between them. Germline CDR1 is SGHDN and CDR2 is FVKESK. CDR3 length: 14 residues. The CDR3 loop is CASSLFRGVPEAFF. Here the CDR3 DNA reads TGTGCCAGCAGCCTTTTTCGGGGGGTCCCTGAAGCTTTCTTT.

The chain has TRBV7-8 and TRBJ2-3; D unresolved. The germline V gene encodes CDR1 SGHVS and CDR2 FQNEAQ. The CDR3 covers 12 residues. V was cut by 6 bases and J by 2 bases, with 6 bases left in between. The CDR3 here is CASSSPTDTQYF. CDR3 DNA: TGTGCCAGCAGTTCTCCCACAGATACGCAGTATTTT.

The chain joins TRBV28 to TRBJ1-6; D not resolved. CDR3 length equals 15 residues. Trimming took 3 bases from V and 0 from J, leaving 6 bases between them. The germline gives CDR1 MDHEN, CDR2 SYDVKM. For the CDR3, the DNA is TGTGCCAGCAGTTTGCAGAACTCCTATAATTCACCCCTCCACTTT. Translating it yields CASSLQNSYNSPLHF. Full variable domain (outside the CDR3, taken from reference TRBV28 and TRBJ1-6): DVKVTQSSRYLVKRTGEKVFLECVQDMDHENMFWYRQDPGLGLRLIYFSYDVKMKEKGDIPEGYSVSREKKERFSLILESASTNQTSMYLCASSLQNSYNSPLHFGNGTRLTVT.

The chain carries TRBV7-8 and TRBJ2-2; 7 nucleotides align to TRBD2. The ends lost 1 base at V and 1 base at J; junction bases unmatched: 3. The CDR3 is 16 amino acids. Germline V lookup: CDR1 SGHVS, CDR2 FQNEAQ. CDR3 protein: CASSLGRGRNTGELFF. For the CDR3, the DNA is TGTGCCAGCAGCTTAGGGCGGGGGAGGAACACCGGGGAGCTGTTTTTT.

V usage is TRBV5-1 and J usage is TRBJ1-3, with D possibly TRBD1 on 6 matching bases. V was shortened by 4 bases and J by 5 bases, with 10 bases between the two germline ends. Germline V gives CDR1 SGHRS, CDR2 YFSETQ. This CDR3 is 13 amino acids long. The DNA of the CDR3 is TGCGCCAGCAGCGTGGACAGCCGAAACACCATATATTTT. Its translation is CASSVDSRNTIYF.